This note documents a single T cell receptor beta chain sequence. Its antigen is as yet unknown. The entry originates in a study of T cell repertoires in cytomegalovirus infection. TCRdb recomputed calls from the reads with MiXCR, one row per CDR3 protein. The sample comprises 80,000 or so distinct CDR3 sequences, approximately 39% of which are singletons, and approximately 93% rests with the top ten. The CDR3 is 14 amino acids. Trimming removed 6 bases at V and 7 bases at J, with 16 bases between. Sample: CD8+ T cells from cultured PBMCs, taken from culture after CMV antigen stimulation. V usage is TRBV12-3 or TRBV12-4 and J usage is TRBJ1-5; tentative D call: TRBD1 (6 bases). This TCR was sampled from a human donor in good health (CMV status not recorded). Some clones in this sample may be carry-over from other donors' samples. For the CDR3, the DNA is TGTGCCAGCAGCCCAGTAGGGGGGGGACAGCCCCAGCATTTT. Translation gives CASSPVGGGQPQHF.